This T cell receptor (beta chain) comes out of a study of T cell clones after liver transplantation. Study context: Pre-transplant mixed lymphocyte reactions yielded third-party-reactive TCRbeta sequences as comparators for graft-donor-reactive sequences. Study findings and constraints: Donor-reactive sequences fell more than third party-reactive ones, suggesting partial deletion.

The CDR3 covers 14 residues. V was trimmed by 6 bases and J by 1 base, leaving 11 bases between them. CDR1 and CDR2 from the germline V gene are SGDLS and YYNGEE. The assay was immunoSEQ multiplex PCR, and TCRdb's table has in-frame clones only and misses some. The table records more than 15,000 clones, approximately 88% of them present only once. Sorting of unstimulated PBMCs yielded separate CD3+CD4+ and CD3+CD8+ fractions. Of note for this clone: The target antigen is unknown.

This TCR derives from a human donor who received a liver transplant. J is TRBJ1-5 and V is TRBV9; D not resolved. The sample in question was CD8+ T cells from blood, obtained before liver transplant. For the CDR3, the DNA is TGTGCCAGCAATAGAGGAGGGAGCAATCAGCCCCAGCATTTT. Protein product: CASNRGGSNQPQHF.